These 24 T cell receptor beta chains were sequenced from one sample in a study of cytomegalovirus exposure and HLA in healthy donors (dated by TCRdb to 2016 to 2017). The library was prepared using the immunoSEQ multiplex PCR assay. A mixture of 60 forward primers for TCR Vbeta segments and 13 reverse primers for TCR Jbeta segments was used in the multiplex PCR. The table comes from immuneACCESS by way of TCRdb, which keeps in-frame sequences with V and J called. Part of the clones is missing from these tables; in studies checked, under half for an unresolved V gene and the rest for unknown reasons. In this sample the table shows roughly 250,000 clones, 84% of which occur a single time. The top ten clones comprise roughly 2% of the sample. Sequenced material: PBMCs. The receptors derive from a middle-aged woman in good health and CMV-seropositive.

This CDR3 reads CASTPVHFYEQYF. In DNA, the CDR3 is TGTGCCAGCACCCCCGTCCACTTCTACGAGCAGTACTTC. The gene calls are TRBV2 and TRBJ2-7; D unclear. There are 13 residues in the CDR3. The V gene's germline CDR1 is SNHLY and CDR2 FYNNEI. Trimming pared 7 bases from V and 3 bases from J, leaving 13 bases between.

The V and J genes are TRBV6-1 and TRBJ2-7, with D possibly TRBD1 on 7 matching bases. V was trimmed by 1 base and J by 1 base, leaving 14 bases between them. CDR1 and CDR2 (germline): MNHNS, SASEGT. The CDR3 is 16 residues long. CDR3 DNA sequence: TGTGCCAGCAGTGAAGAGGGGGCGGGATGGTCCTACGAGCAGTACTTC. Translation: CASSEEGAGWSYEQYF.

V gene TRBV11-2 combines with J gene TRBJ2-3; D perhaps matches TRBD1 (9 bases). The CDR3 has 16 residues. In germline, CDR1 is SGHAT, CDR2 FQNNGV. Trimming stripped 5 bases from V and 4 bases from J, with 19 bases between. The CDR3 bases are TGTGCCAGCAGCATACAGGGGGCGCGGGGGGCAGATACGCAGTATTTT. Protein product: CASSIQGARGADTQYF.

V gene TRBV28 combines with J gene TRBJ2-2, with D possibly matching TRBD1 (7 bases). Per germline, CDR1 MDHEN and CDR2 SYDVKM. Deletions cut 6 bases from V and 5 bases from J, with 13 bases between. The CDR3 has 14 amino acids. This CDR3 is CASSVAGGTGELFF. As DNA, the CDR3 is TGTGCCAGCAGCGTCGCAGGGGGGACCGGGGAGCTGTTTTTT. The full variable domain, in which reference TRBV28 and TRBJ2-2 provide the parts outside the CDR3, is DVKVTQSSRYLVKRTGEKVFLECVQDMDHENMFWYRQDPGLGLRLIYFSYDVKMKEKGDIPEGYSVSREKKERFSLILESASTNQTSMYLCASSVAGGTGELFFGEGSRLTVL.

This clone came up a few times. This chain links TRBV19 with TRBJ1-1; D gene unclear. Trimming shortened V by 4 bases and J by 0 bases, and 12 bases separated the two germline ends. Per germline, CDR1 LNHDA and CDR2 SQIVND (reference sequence). The CDR3 sequence is 15 residues long. The CDR3 here is CASSSAGVMNTEAFF. CDR3 DNA: TGTGCCAGTAGTAGCGCCGGTGTCATGAACACTGAAGCTTTCTTT.

The chain has TRBV6-5 and TRBJ2-7, with D possibly TRBD2 on 7 matching bases. CDR3 length equals 16 residues. Trimming stripped 1 base from V and 1 base from J, with 14 bases between. From germline, CDR1 is MNHEY and CDR2 SVGAGI. Here the CDR3 reads CASSYFSGTKSYEQYF. The CDR3 coding sequence is TGTGCCAGCAGTTACTTCAGCGGGACAAAATCCTACGAGCAGTACTTC.

The V call is TRBV7-2, the J call TRBJ2-7; 10 bases fit TRBD1. V was pared by 5 bases and J by 5 bases, with 6 bases of the junction left unmatched. This CDR3 has 14 amino acids. Per the germline V gene, CDR1 is SGHTA and CDR2 is FQGNSA. CDR3 region: CASSRMGQGHEQYF. DNA for the CDR3: TGTGCCAGCAGCCGAATGGGACAGGGGCACGAGCAGTACTTC.

This chain links TRBV6-5 with TRBJ2-2, with 8 nucleotides matching TRBD1. CDR3 length: 15 amino acids. Germline V gene sequence: CDR1 MNHEY, CDR2 SVGAGI. V lost 6 bases, J lost 1 base, and 4 bases stayed unmatched. CDR3 sequence: CASRQGTGNTGELFF. The CDR3 DNA sequence: TGTGCCAGCAGACAAGGGACAGGGAACACCGGGGAGCTGTTTTTT.

The gene calls are TRBV15 and TRBJ1-5; possible D gene TRBD1, 6 bases. The CDR3 extends over 17 amino acids. The germline V gene encodes CDR1 LNHNV and CDR2 YYDKDF (reference sequence). V was cut by 0 bases and J by 4 bases, with 16 bases left in between. The DNA for the CDR3 is TGTGCCACCAGCAGAGATCGCACAGGGCGATCTAATCAGCCCCAGCATTTT. Protein: CATSRDRTGRSNQPQHF.

This rearrangement joins TRBV7-9 to TRBJ2-6; TRBD2 aligns across 11 bases. Per germline, CDR1 SEHNR and CDR2 FQNEAQ (reference sequence). V lost 5 bases, J lost 1 base, and 4 bases stayed unmatched. The CDR3 loop spans 17 amino acids. Written as DNA, the CDR3 is TGTGCCAGCAGCGCCGGGACTAGCGGTTCTGGGGCCAACGTCCTGACTTTC. This gives the protein CASSAGTSGSGANVLTF.

The genes are TRBV7-8 and TRBJ1-4; D is possibly TRBD1 (5 bases). From germline, CDR1 is SGHVS and CDR2 FQNEAQ. The CDR3 is 17 amino acids. V lost 5 bases and J lost 6, with 22 bases in between. The CDR3, as DNA: TGTGCCAGCAGCCCCAGGGCGCCCGGGTCCTCCTATGAAAAACTGTTTTTT. It specifies CASSPRAPGSSYEKLFF.

CDR3: CATQAGANQETQYF. CDR3 sequence (DNA): TGTGCCACCCAGGCGGGAGCGAACCAAGAGACCCAGTACTTC. The chain uses TRBV15 and TRBJ2-5; 7 nucleotides match TRBD2. The J segment lost 0 bases and the V segment lost 8 bases, leaving 6 bases of the junction unmatched. The germline gives CDR1 LNHNV, CDR2 YYDKDF (reference sequence). This CDR3 is 14 amino acids long. Drawing the rest from reference TRBV15 and TRBJ2-5, the complete variable domain is DAMVIQNPRYQVTQFGKPVTLSCSQTLNHNVMYWYQQKSSQAPKLLFHYYDKDFNNEADTPDNFQSRRPNTSFCFLDIRSPGLGDTAMYLCATQAGANQETQYFGPGTRLLVL.

The chain joins TRBV29-1 to TRBJ1-2; tentative D call: TRBD1 (6 bases). Per the germline V gene, CDR1 is SQVTM and CDR2 is ANQGSEA. V was pared by 4 bases and J by 8 bases, with 11 bases between. CDR3 size: 11 residues. The CDR3 DNA reads TGCAGCGTTGGGGACACGGGAGGCTACACCTTC. Its protein is CSVGDTGGYTF.

The CDR3: CASSLFGASGIYEQFF. The CDR3, as DNA: TGTGCCAGCAGCTTATTCGGGGCTAGCGGGATATATGAGCAGTTCTTC. The chain employs TRBV7-2 and TRBJ2-1; 9 nucleotides agree with TRBD2. CDR3 length equals 16 residues. V was pared by 2 bases and J by 8 bases, with 10 bases of the junction left unmatched. Germline-derived CDR1 and CDR2 are SGHTA and FQGNSA.

Of note for this clone: The identical CDR3 is also encoded by other nucleotide sequences in the sample. The chain joins TRBV19 to TRBJ2-7; 10 bases map to TRBD1. Germline CDR1 reads LNHDA; CDR2 reads SQIVND (reference sequence). This CDR3 region has 15 residues. V shed 6 bases and J 2 bases; nucleotides not matched to a gene: 7. CDR3 in DNA: TGTGCCAGTAGGACCGGGACAGGGGCCCCCTACGAGCAGTACTTC. Its protein product is CASRTGTGAPYEQYF.

About this clone: At one boundary the junction diverges from the germline segment, which might be a read error. The V gene is TRBV10-3, the J gene TRBJ2-3, with a tentative D call TRBD2 (5 bases). The CDR3 loop spans 15 amino acids. Germline V CDR1 and CDR2: ENHRY, SYGVKD. CDR3 protein: CASSYGSLAGDTQYF. The CDR3 nucleotides are TGTGCCAGCAGTTACGGATCCTTGGCGGGAGATACGCAGTATTTT.

The chain has TRBV6-6 and TRBJ1-5; D possibly corresponds to TRBD1 (6 bases). The CDR3 is made up of 14 amino acids. CDR1 and CDR2 from the germline V gene are MNHNY and SVGAGI (reference sequence). V dropped 5 bases and J dropped 5 bases, with 13 bases sitting between them. CDR3 region: CASSPPDSYQPQHF. The CDR3 nucleotides are TGTGCCAGCAGTCCACCGGACAGTTATCAGCCCCAGCATTTT.

CDR3 sequence reads: CASSTGTSGRDEQFF. Here the CDR3 DNA reads TGTGCCAGTAGTACAGGGACTAGCGGGAGGGATGAGCAGTTCTTC. The V and J genes are TRBV19 and TRBJ2-1, with 16 bases that match TRBD2. The germline CDR1 and CDR2 sequences are LNHDA and SQIVND (reference sequence). The CDR3 extends over 15 amino acids. With V trimmed by 4 bases and J by 8 bases, 2 bases remained unmatched.

The chain uses TRBV7-9 and TRBJ2-3; D gene uncertain. V was cut by 5 bases and J by 2 bases, with 11 bases left in between. The CDR3 spans 14 residues. Germline lookup yields CDR1 SEHNR and CDR2 FQNEAQ (reference sequence). CDR3 coding DNA: TGTGCCAGCAGCGCCTATAAACCCACAGATACGCAGTATTTT. Translating it yields CASSAYKPTDTQYF.

The chain has TRBV4-1 and TRBJ2-6, with 14 bases that match TRBD2. The CDR3 runs to 19 residues. V was pared by 8 bases and J by 2 bases, with 11 bases of the junction left unmatched. CDR1 is MGHRA, CDR2 YSYEKL, per germline. The CDR3 sequence: CASGLEEGLAGAGANVLTF. DNA of the CDR3: TGCGCCAGCGGACTTGAGGAGGGACTAGCGGGAGCTGGGGCCAACGTCCTGACTTTC.

The V call is TRBV12-5, the J call TRBJ2-3; 11 nucleotides agree with TRBD2. This CDR3 spans 18 amino acids. Germline-derived CDR1 and CDR2 are LGHNT and FRNRAP. The V segment lost 9 bases and the J segment 4 bases; nucleotides outside the gene matches: 18. The CDR3 DNA is TGTGCTAGATTACGACTAGCGGGACACCCGGCGGTCTCAGATACGCAGTATTTT. Protein product: CARLRLAGHPAVSDTQYF.

This clone was seen only a few times. The gene calls are TRBV25-1 and TRBJ2-1; TRBD2 might be the D (5 bases). Germline CDR1 reads MGHDK; CDR2 reads SYGVNS. Trimming removed 4 bases at V and 0 bases at J, with 10 bases between. This CDR3 has 15 amino acids. The CDR3 bases are TGTGCCAGCAGTGTACCCCTAGCCTCCTACAATGAGCAGTTCTTC. It specifies CASSVPLASYNEQFF.

The chain employs TRBV7-2 and TRBJ1-1, with TRBD1 as a possible D gene (6 bases). The CDR3 covers 15 residues. Trimming removed 5 bases at V and 1 base at J, with 14 bases between. The germline V gene encodes CDR1 SGHTA and CDR2 FQGNSA. CDR3 sequence (DNA): TGTGCCAGCAGCGCCTACCAGACAGGGAACACTGAAGCTTTCTTT. Its translation is CASSAYQTGNTEAFF.

The V call is TRBV6-5, the J call TRBJ1-1, with 7 nucleotides matching TRBD1. This CDR3 is built from 14 residues. V lost 4 bases to trimming and J lost 0 bases; unmatched junction nucleotides: 2. CDR1 is MNHEY and CDR2 is SVGAGI in the germline V gene. The DNA of the CDR3 is TGTGCCAGCAGTTCGGGACAGTTGAACACTGAAGCTTTCTTT. Its translation: CASSSGQLNTEAFF.